The next 29 T cell receptor beta chains were all read from a single sample in a study of CD8 T cells in Susac syndrome. A quantity of about 0.5 to 1 ug RNA underwent reverse transcription using random hexamers. Using its own MiXCR run on the immunoSEQ multiplex PCR reads, TCRdb lists one record per CDR3 protein. The repertoire holds about 200,000 distinct CDR3 sequences, with approximately 95% as singletons. Sequencing was done on a sample of CD4+ T cells from PBMCs. The receptor source for this set is a human donor in good health.

The chain uses TRBV7-2 and TRBJ2-7; D remains ambiguous. Germline V CDR1 and CDR2: SGHTA, FQGNSA. Trimming pared 5 bases from V and 0 bases from J, leaving 11 bases between. CDR3 length: 14 amino acids. The CDR3 DNA follows: TGTGCCAGCAGCCGGGCAGCTAACTCCTACGAGCAGTACTTC. It yields the protein CASSRAANSYEQYF.

This chain joins TRBV6-5 and TRBJ2-1; 10 nucleotides align to TRBD2. The CDR3 is made up of 15 amino acids. Germline CDR1 and CDR2: MNHEY and SVGAGI. V trimming: 4 bases; J trimming: 5 bases; junction bases outside the gene matches: 5. CDR3 in amino acids: CASSSLAGDDNEQFF. The DNA for the CDR3 is TGTGCCAGCAGTTCTCTAGCGGGAGACGACAATGAGCAGTTCTTC.

DNA of the CDR3: TGTGCCAGCAGCCGGACGGGACAGTGGTACCAAGAGACCCAGTACTTC. Protein product: CASSRTGQWYQETQYF. The V gene is TRBV7-2, the J gene TRBJ2-5; 7 bases fit TRBD1. This CDR3 spans 16 amino acids. Losses at the gene ends were 5 bases for V and 0 bases for J; bases not matched to a gene: 9. Germline values: CDR1 SGHTA, CDR2 FQGNSA.

A single count supports this clonotype. The rearrangement uses TRBV7-2 and TRBJ2-3; the match to TRBD2 covers 13 bases. The CDR3 is made up of 16 amino acids. The junction had 4 bases not matched to a gene; V was cut back by 5 bases and J by 2 bases. The germline gives CDR1 SGHTA, CDR2 FQGNSA. The CDR3 coding sequence is TGTGCCAGCAGCCGCGGGACTAGCGGGGTCACAGATACGCAGTATTTT. Translated, it gives CASSRGTSGVTDTQYF. The variable domain in full, completed from reference TRBV7-2 and TRBJ2-3, reads GAGVSQSPSNKVTEKGKDVELRCDPISGHTALYWYRQSLGQGLEFLIYFQGNSAPDKSGLPSDRFSAERTGGSVSTLTIQRTQQEDSAVYLCASSRGTSGVTDTQYFGPGTRLTVL.

This clonotype was counted once. The CDR3 loop is CASTRQGNPAEAFF. In DNA form, the CDR3 reads TGTGCCAGCACAAGACAGGGTAACCCCGCTGAAGCTTTCTTT. V usage is TRBV18 and J usage is TRBJ1-1, with TRBD1 identical over 7 bases. The germline V gene has CDR1 KGHSH and CDR2 LQKENI. The CDR3 loop spans 14 amino acids. The V segment lost 8 bases and the J segment 6 bases; nucleotides outside the gene matches: 12.

The chain recombines TRBV2 with TRBJ2-5; D remains ambiguous. Trimming stripped 3 bases from V and 3 bases from J, with 5 bases between. The germline CDR1 and CDR2 sequences are SNHLY and FYNNEI. CDR3 length equals 12 residues. The CDR3 loop reads CASSDNEETQYF. The CDR3 coding sequence is TGTGCCAGCAGTGATAACGAAGAGACCCAGTACTTC.

V is TRBV3-1 and J is TRBJ2-3; the match to TRBD2 covers 9 bases. J lost 5 bases, V lost 0 bases, and 9 bases had no gene match. The CDR3 is made up of 17 amino acids. Germline V gene data show CDR1 as LGHDT and CDR2 as YNNKEL (reference sequence). CDR3 protein: CASSQDYQRGARDTQYF. The CDR3 nucleotides are TGTGCCAGCAGCCAAGATTACCAGCGGGGGGCCCGAGATACGCAGTATTTT.

This clonotype was counted only a few times. The V call is TRBV29-1, the J call TRBJ1-1; TRBD1 aligns across 7 bases. V trimming: 5 bases; J trimming: 1 base; junction bases outside the gene matches: 1. The CDR3 extends over 12 amino acids. Germline CDR1 is SQVTM and CDR2 is ANQGSEA. The CDR3 DNA reads as TGCAGCGTTAGACAGGGGAACACTGAAGCTTTCTTT. Amino acid sequence: CSVRQGNTEAFF.

V usage is TRBV5-1 and J usage is TRBJ2-1; D not resolved. The CDR3 extends over 14 amino acids. V shed 0 bases and J shed 6 bases, with 10 bases lying between them. Germline V gives CDR1 SGHRS, CDR2 YFSETQ. This chain's CDR3 is CASSLALDLNEQFF. For the CDR3, the DNA is TGCGCCAGCAGCTTGGCTCTGGACCTCAATGAGCAGTTCTTC.

The CDR3 region is CASRSPGSYGYTF. The CDR3 DNA reads TGTGCCAGCAGGTCCCCAGGGAGCTATGGCTACACCTTC. The chain combines TRBV6-5 with TRBJ1-2; D possibly corresponds to TRBD1 (5 bases). Germline V lookup: CDR1 MNHEY, CDR2 SVGAGI. This CDR3 is 13 amino acids long. V was trimmed by 6 bases and J by 4 bases, leaving 12 bases between them.

V is TRBV30 and J is TRBJ2-5; D is unresolved. The germline CDR1 and CDR2 sequences are GTSNPN and SVGIG (reference sequence). The CDR3 sequence is 12 residues long. V was clipped by 1 base and J by 4 bases, with 7 bases between them. CDR3 region: CAWSGTGETQYF. CDR3 nucleotide sequence: TGTGCCTGGAGTGGTACGGGAGAGACCCAGTACTTC.

This clonotype was found once. V gene TRBV3-1 combines with J gene TRBJ2-1; tentative D call: TRBD2 (7 bases). The CDR3 covers 13 residues. Deletions cut 11 bases from V and 4 bases from J, with 15 bases between. From germline, CDR1 is LGHDT and CDR2 YNNKEL (reference sequence). The CDR3 loop reads CAARGAGYNEQFF. The CDR3 region has the DNA TGTGCCGCCCGGGGGGCTGGGTACAATGAGCAGTTCTTC.

The chain combines TRBV3-1 with TRBJ1-1; tentative D call: TRBD1 (6 bases). Looked up from germline, CDR1 is LGHDT and CDR2 is YNNKEL (reference sequence). There are 13 residues in the CDR3. The V end was cut by 1 base, the J end by 12 bases, with 15 bases between. In nucleotides, the CDR3 is TGTGCCAGCAGCCAAGCGGGCGGGGGGCGACCTTTCTTT. It encodes CASSQAGGGRPFF.

The rearrangement joins TRBV30 to TRBJ1-5, with a possible D match to TRBD1 (6 bases). Germline V gene sequence: CDR1 GTSNPN, CDR2 SVGIG (reference sequence). The CDR3 consists of 13 residues. V was cut by 5 bases and J by 4 bases, with 12 bases left in between. This CDR3 is CAWRTGRNQPQHF. The CDR3 DNA reads as TGTGCCTGGCGAACAGGGCGGAATCAGCCCCAGCATTTT.

This clonotype was detected once. V usage is TRBV7-2 and J usage is TRBJ2-1, with a possible D match to TRBD2 (5 bases). Looked up from germline, CDR1 is SGHTA and CDR2 is FQGNSA. Deletions cut 5 bases from V and 3 bases from J, with 14 bases between. This CDR3 region has 15 residues. The CDR3 DNA follows: TGTGCCAGCAGCGACTCGGGCGGAGGCTACAATGAGCAGTTCTTC. Translation gives CASSDSGGGYNEQFF.

V usage is TRBV23-1 and J usage is TRBJ1-5; no clear D gene. TRBV23-1 is noted as an ORF with a role that remains uncertain. The V end lost 0 bases, the J end lost 9 bases, and 18 bases lay between the germline ends. The CDR3 runs to 16 residues. CDR3: CASSQSVRALYGPQHF. DNA of the CDR3: TGCGCCAGCAGTCAATCGGTAAGGGCCTTATATGGGCCCCAGCATTTT.

This chain links TRBV20-1 with TRBJ2-3; 7 positions agree with TRBD1. From germline, CDR1 is DFQATT and CDR2 SNEGSKA (reference sequence). The junction had 10 bases not matched to a gene; V was cut back by 6 bases and J by 1 base. There are 15 residues in the CDR3. The CDR3 DNA reads as TGCAGTGCCCGGAAAGGGGGCTTTGGCACAGATACGCAGTATTTT. Translating gives CSARKGGFGTDTQYF.

J is TRBJ1-5 and V is TRBV25-1; D gene ambiguous. The germline V gene has CDR1 MGHDK and CDR2 SYGVNS. Trimming removed 1 base at V and 5 bases at J, with 3 bases between. The CDR3 runs 12 residues. As DNA, the CDR3 is TGTGCCAGCAGTGAATTCGATCAGCCCCAGCATTTT. Translation gives CASSEFDQPQHF.

This chain joins TRBV9 and TRBJ2-1; D is unresolved. V gave up 0 bases and J gave up 4 bases, with 5 bases separating them. The CDR3 is 13 amino acids. Per germline, CDR1 SGDLS and CDR2 YYNGEE. The CDR3 DNA is TGTGCCAGCAGCGTAGCGGTTTACAATGAGCAGTTCTTC. The encoded protein is CASSVAVYNEQFF.

The chain employs TRBV9 and TRBJ2-7; 7 bases agree with TRBD2. Germline CDR1 SGDLS, CDR2 YYNGEE. V lost 4 bases to trimming and J lost 3 bases; unmatched junction nucleotides: 7. CDR3 length equals 14 residues. CDR3 bases: TGTGCCAGCAGCCTCGAGAGGGACTACTACGAGCAGTACTTC. Translation: CASSLERDYYEQYF.

This chain uses TRBV9 with TRBJ1-4; D might be TRBD1 (5 bases). The germline V and J ends were trimmed by 0 bases and 8 bases, with 14 bases remaining between them. This CDR3 region has 15 residues. The germline CDR1 and CDR2 sequences are SGDLS and YYNGEE. The CDR3 is CASSVDHGTGEKLFF. CDR3 sequence (DNA): TGTGCCAGCAGCGTAGACCACGGGACTGGGGAAAAACTGTTTTTT.

This chain links TRBV3-1 with TRBJ1-2; D ambiguous. This CDR3 has 13 residues. The V gene lost 0 bases and the J gene lost 4 bases, with 6 bases spanning the gap. Per the germline V gene, CDR1 is LGHDT and CDR2 is YNNKEL (reference sequence). The CDR3 nucleotides read TGTGCCAGCAGCCAAGAGGTCGGCTATGGCTACACCTTC. Translation gives CASSQEVGYGYTF.

Details on this clonotype: One end of the junction fails to match germline, which may point to a read error. J is TRBJ2-1 and V is TRBV3-1; D is undetermined. This CDR3 spans 13 amino acids. From germline, CDR1 is LGHDT and CDR2 YNNKEL (reference sequence). CDR3 sequence (DNA): TGTGCCAGCAGCCAAGATCACGCGGCCTCGGCAATCTTC. It codes for CASSQDHAASAIF.

This clonotype is a singleton in its sample. V is TRBV11-2 and J is TRBJ2-1; 9 nucleotides line up with TRBD2. The trim removed 3 bases at V and 3 bases at J, leaving 3 bases unmatched. Germline-derived CDR1 and CDR2 are SGHAT and FQNNGV. The CDR3 consists of 15 residues. The DNA of the CDR3 is TGTGCCAGCAGCTTTATTAGCGGGAGCTACAATGAGCAGTTCTTC. Its translation is CASSFISGSYNEQFF.

The rearrangement joins TRBV11-1 to TRBJ2-1, with D uncertain. The germline V gene has CDR1 SGHAT and CDR2 FQDESV (reference sequence). Trimming shortened V by 6 bases and J by 6 bases, and 21 bases separated the two germline ends. The CDR3 totals 16 residues. CDR3 amino acids: CASRSDMGYPSNEQFF. The DNA of the CDR3 is TGTGCCAGCAGATCAGATATGGGCTACCCGTCCAATGAGCAGTTCTTC.

This chain connects TRBV20-1 to TRBJ2-1; TRBD2 might be the D (5 bases). Trimming shortened V by 0 bases and J by 8 bases, and 20 bases separated the two germline ends. CDR3 length: 16 residues. Germline V lookup: CDR1 DFQATT, CDR2 SNEGSKA (reference sequence). The CDR3 DNA follows: TGCAGTGCTAGAGACGGCGGGCGGGCCCTGAACGATGAGCAGTTCTTC. Its translation is CSARDGGRALNDEQFF.

The rearrangement links TRBV7-9 to TRBJ1-2, with 8 bases fitting TRBD1. The length of the CDR3 is 13 residues. With V trimmed by 3 bases and J by 8 bases, 5 bases remained unmatched. CDR1 SEHNR and CDR2 FQNEAQ come from the germline V gene (reference sequence). CDR3 residues: CASSLGQEKGYTF. In nucleotides, the CDR3 is TGTGCCAGCAGCTTGGGACAGGAAAAGGGCTACACCTTC. The variable domain in full, completed from reference TRBV7-9 and TRBJ1-2, reads DTGVSQNPRHKITKRGQNVTFRCDPISEHNRLYWYRQTLGQGPEFLTYFQNEAQLEKSRLLSDRFSAERPKGSFSTLEIQRTEQGDSAMYLCASSLGQEKGYTFGSGTRLTVV.

The chain combines TRBV29-1 with TRBJ1-5; 7 bases fit TRBD1. J lost 16 bases, V lost 4 bases, and 13 bases had no gene match. The CDR3 has 12 residues. Germline V lookup: CDR1 SQVTM, CDR2 ANQGSEA. The DNA of the CDR3 is TGCAGCGTTGTCCAGGGGGAAAGGCAGCCCCATTTT. It encodes CSVVQGERQPHF. The whole variable domain, filled in from reference TRBV29-1 and TRBJ1-5, reads SAVISQKPSRDICQRGTSLTIQCQVDSQVTMMFWYRQQPGQSLTLIATANQGSEATYESGFVIDKFPISRPNLTFSTLTVSNMSPEDSSIYLCSVVQGERQPHFGDGTRLSIL.

This chain joins TRBV4-1 and TRBJ2-3; 8 bases are shared with TRBD2. The CDR3 sequence is 15 residues long. The V gene's germline CDR1 is MGHRA and CDR2 YSYEKL. V shed 0 bases, J shed 3 bases, and the junction held 2 bases outside the gene matches. CDR3 in DNA: TGCGCCAGCAGCCAAGACGGGACTAGAACAGATACGCAGTATTTT. Residues: CASSQDGTRTDTQYF.